These T cell receptor beta chains were read from a single sample in a study of CD8+ T cells in alopecia areata. Repertoires were generated with immunoSEQ multiplex PCR, while TCRdb's copy carries only in-frame clones and drops some. The sample includes under 40,000 clones, around 60% of them seen just once. The sequenced sample consisted of NKG2D-high CD8+ T cells sorted from blood. These receptors originate from a human donor with alopecia areata. The CDR3 runs from the conserved cysteine through the conserved F or W. D genes are given only for firm matches. The size entry is marked missing in some rows and otherwise reads once, few, many or a size class.

.,TRBV2,.,TRBJ1-6,CASSELRRPPLHF,TGTGCCAGCAGCGAACTAAGGAGGCCACCCCTCCACTTT
once,TRBV6-5,TRBD1,TRBJ1-1,CASSYGTGGDTEAFF,TGTGCCAGCAGTTATGGGACAGGGGGGGACACTGAAGCTTTCTTT
.,TRBV28,TRBD1,TRBJ2-7,CASSLLQGTYEQYF,TGTGCCAGCAGTTTACTACAGGGGACCTACGAGCAGTACTTC
.,TRBV19,TRBD2,TRBJ2-4,CASSMGGTKNIQYF,TGTGCCAGTAGTATGGGGGGGACCAAAAACATTCAGTACTTC
.,TRBV9,TRBD2,TRBJ2-1,CASSPPFGSGGADEQFF,TGTGCCAGCAGCCCTCCATTTGGTAGCGGGGGGGCGGATGAGCAGTTCTTC
.,TRBV4-1,.,TRBJ2-1,CASSQDMAVEQFF,TGCGCCAGCAGCCAAGATATGGCGGTTGAGCAGTTCTTC
few,TRBV19,.,TRBJ2-7,CASSTGSSYEQYF,TGTGCCAGTTCGACAGGATCCTCCTACGAGCAGTACTTC
.,TRBV20-1,.,TRBJ1-1,CSAHTYTEAFF,TGCAGTGCCCACACCTACACTGAAGCTTTCTTT
.,TRBV29-1,.,TRBJ2-7,CSVEMEYEQYF,TGCAGCGTTGAAATGGAATACGAGCAGTACTTC
.,TRBV19,TRBD1,TRBJ1-5,CASSIFGAGGQPQHF,TGTGCCAGTAGTATATTTGGGGCAGGGGGTCAGCCCCAGCATTTT
.,TRBV30,TRBD2,TRBJ2-1,CASGGVWVNEQFF,TGTGCCTCGGGGGGGGTATGGGTCAATGAGCAGTTCTTC
.,TRBV27,.,TRBJ1-5,CASSLRDNNQPQHF,TGTGCCAGCAGTTTAAGGGACAACAATCAGCCCCAGCATTTT
.,TRBV7-6,.,TRBJ2-2,CASSLNPTGELFF,TGTGCCAGCAGCCTCAACCCCACCGGGGAGCTGTTTTTT
.,TRBV12-5,.,TRBJ2-1,CASGPGKREQFF,TGTGCTAGTGGGCCCGGGAAACGAGAGCAGTTCTTC